Listed below are T cell receptor beta chains from one sample, sequenced in a study of blood T cell repertoires in COVID-19. Clones were read by immunoSEQ multiplex PCR, and TCRdb kept only the in-frame ones, dropping some. This repertoire shows roughly 250,000 clones, around 82% found once; its top ten account for about 4.4%. What was sequenced was peripheral blood. Every receptor here comes from a man between 45 and 60 years old with active or convalescent COVID-19. The CDR3 runs from the conserved cysteine through the conserved F or W. The order of the fields is J gene, CDR3 length, V gene, CDR3 protein.

>TRBJ2-3|16|TRBV6-2/TRBV6-3
CASSYGTSGSTDTQYF
>TRBJ1-1|14|TRBV10-3
CAISAGQINTEAFF
>TRBJ2-1|15|TRBV6-2/TRBV6-3
CASSYGLAGGNEQFF
>TRBJ2-1|14|TRBV7-6
CASSFARGWDEQFF
>TRBJ1-5|17|TRBV7-2
CASSFGRGQGANQPQHF
>TRBJ2-3|15|TRBV4-2
CASSQQAHTSDTQYF
>TRBJ2-5|17|TRBV4-1
CASSQGLGGGPQETQYF
>TRBJ1-3|17|TRBV25-1
CASSDPRTRSSGNTIYF
>TRBJ1-2|13|TRBV28
CASSRQGARGYTF
>TRBJ2-2|12|TRBV6-5
CASRRQVGELFF
>TRBJ1-2|15|TRBV28
CASKRQGAGKDGYTF
>TRBJ2-2|15|TRBV18
CASSPDRVLTGELFF
>TRBJ2-7|15|TRBV18
CASSPPVGQTYEQYF
>TRBJ1-1|12|TRBV5-6
CASSLERSEAFF
>TRBJ2-7|15|TRBV5-4
CASSSGQGGPYEQYF
>TRBJ1-1|16|TRBV3-1/TRBV3-2
CASSQGDSRGNTEAFF
>TRBJ2-1|14|TRBV5-4
CASSLGGPGNEQFF
>TRBJ1-2|14|TRBV5-6
CASSPGGSHYGYTF
>TRBJ1-5|14|TRBV7-9
CASSPRGGDQPQHF
>TRBJ2-1|15|TRBV7-3
CASSPAGQPYNEQFF
>TRBJ1-2|18|TRBV6-2/TRBV6-3
CASSYDRTGGNLTYGYTF
>TRBJ1-5|18|TRBV21-1
CASSKSGQGTDSNQPQHF
>TRBJ1-1|12|TRBV28
CASSTGGTEAFF
>TRBJ2-3|16|TRBV7-2
CASSHTSGGHGDTQYF
>TRBJ1-3|15|TRBV6-5
CASSPTGSSGNTIYF
>TRBJ1-1|16|TRBV28
CASSLWGREANTEAFF
>TRBJ2-7|15|TRBV3-1/TRBV3-2
CASSQVPAGRYEQYF
>TRBJ2-5|12|TRBV27
CATLMGGETQYF
>TRBJ2-1|13|TRBV4-2
CASSQGSTGGIFF
>TRBJ1-2|13|TRBV6-6
CASSPPRGIGYTF
>TRBJ2-7|15|TRBV21-1
CASSKKGTGSYEQYF
>TRBJ2-3|17|TRBV5-6
CASSPPGQGLRTDTQYF
>TRBJ2-7|15|TRBV20-1
CSASSLAGATYEQYF
>TRBJ1-1|15|TRBV6-6
CASSYSAQGNTEAFF
>TRBJ1-2|16|TRBV7-9
CASSRSGRGLNYGYTF
>TRBJ1-2|16|TRBV7-9
CASSLQLVRQTYGYTF
>TRBJ2-7|15|TRBV2
CASSESAGYSYEQYF
>TRBJ1-6|14|TRBV5-1
CASSLETVNSPLHF
>TRBJ1-2|13|TRBV5-6
CASSHLSVYGYTF
>TRBJ1-2|13|TRBV9
CASSVVGGKGYTF
>TRBJ2-7|16|TRBV14
CASSPLSGQGAYEQYF
>TRBJ2-7|17|TRBV10-3
CAIRASGGSPVDYEQYF
>TRBJ1-3|14|TRBV5-1
CASSPAPSGNTIYF
>TRBJ2-7|11|TRBV20-1
CSATSDYEQYF
>TRBJ2-2|14|TRBV19
CASSSSGGTGELFF
>TRBJ1-4|14|TRBV9
CASSGNRDGQKLFF
>TRBJ2-1|12|TRBV5-6
CASSFQGYEQFF
>TRBJ1-3|15|TRBV7-2
CASSLDSRSGNTIYF
>TRBJ2-1|17|TRBV5-1
CASSFRTSGEGYNEQFF
>TRBJ1-5|14|TRBV15
CATSRDLSNQPQHF
>TRBJ2-7|12|TRBV5-4
CANQLFRDEQYF
>TRBJ1-6|15|TRBV28
CASSWGDSYNSPLHF
>TRBJ2-3|11|TRBV30
CAWSLTDTQYF